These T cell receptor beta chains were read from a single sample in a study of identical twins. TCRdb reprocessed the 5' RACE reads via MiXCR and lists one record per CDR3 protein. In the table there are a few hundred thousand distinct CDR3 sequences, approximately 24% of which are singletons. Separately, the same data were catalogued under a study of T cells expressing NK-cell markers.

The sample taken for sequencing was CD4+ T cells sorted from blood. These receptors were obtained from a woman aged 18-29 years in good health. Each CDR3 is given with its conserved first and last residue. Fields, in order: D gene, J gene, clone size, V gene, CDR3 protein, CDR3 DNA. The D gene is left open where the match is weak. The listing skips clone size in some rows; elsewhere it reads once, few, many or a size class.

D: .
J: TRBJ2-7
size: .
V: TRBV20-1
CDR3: CSASGVPSSYEQYF
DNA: TGCAGTGCTAGCGGGGTCCCAAGCTCCTACGAGCAGTACTTC

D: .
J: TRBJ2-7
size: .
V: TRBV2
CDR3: CASVTGAYSYEQYF
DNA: TGTGCCAGCGTCACAGGAGCGTACTCCTACGAGCAGTACTTC

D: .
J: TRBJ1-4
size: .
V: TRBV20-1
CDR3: CSVLRGPANEKLFF
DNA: TGCAGTGTCCTCCGGGGGCCCGCTAATGAAAAACTGTTTTTT

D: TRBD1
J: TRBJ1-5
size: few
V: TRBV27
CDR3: CASRRQGSYSQPQHF
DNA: TGTGCCAGCAGAAGACAGGGGAGTTATAGTCAGCCCCAGCATTTT

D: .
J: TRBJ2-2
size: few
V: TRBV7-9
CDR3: CASSLALGSPNTGELFF
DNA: TGTGCCAGCAGCTTAGCGCTCGGATCCCCAAACACCGGGGAGCTGTTTTTT

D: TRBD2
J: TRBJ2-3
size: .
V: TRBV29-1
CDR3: CSVETSASTDTQYF
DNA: TGCAGCGTTGAAACTAGCGCCAGCACAGATACGCAGTATTTT

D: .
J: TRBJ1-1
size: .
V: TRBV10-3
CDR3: CAGGSQTEAFF
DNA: TGTGCCGGTGGGTCCCAGACTGAAGCTTTCTTT

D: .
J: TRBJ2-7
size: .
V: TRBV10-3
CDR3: CAISGSRASYEQYF
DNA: TGTGCCATCAGTGGATCCCGAGCCTCCTACGAGCAGTACTTC

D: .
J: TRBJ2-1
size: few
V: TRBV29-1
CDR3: CSVEDNLASSYNEQFF
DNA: TGCAGCGTTGAAGATAACTTGGCGAGCTCCTACAATGAGCAGTTCTTC

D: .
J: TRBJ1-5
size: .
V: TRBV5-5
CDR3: CASSLEAPRSQPQHF
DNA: TGTGCCAGCAGCTTGGAAGCCCCCCGGAGTCAGCCCCAGCATTTT

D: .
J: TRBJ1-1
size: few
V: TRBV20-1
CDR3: CSAQGYTEAFF
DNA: TGCAGTGCTCAGGGATACACTGAAGCTTTCTTT

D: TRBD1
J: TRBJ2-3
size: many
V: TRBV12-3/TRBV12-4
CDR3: CASTFGQGQDTQYF
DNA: TGTGCCAGCACCTTCGGACAGGGGCAAGATACGCAGTATTTT

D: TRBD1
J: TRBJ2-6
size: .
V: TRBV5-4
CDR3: CASSFAVDRSYSGANVLTF
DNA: TGTGCCAGCAGCTTCGCAGTGGACAGGTCTTACTCTGGGGCCAACGTCCTGACTTTC

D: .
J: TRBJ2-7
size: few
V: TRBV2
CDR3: CASRDPSGEQYF
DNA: TGTGCCAGCAGGGATCCCTCGGGGGAGCAGTACTTC

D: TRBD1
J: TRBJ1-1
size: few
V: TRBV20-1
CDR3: CSASTGQAGGAFF
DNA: TGCAGTGCTAGCACAGGACAGGCCGGGGGAGCTTTCTTT

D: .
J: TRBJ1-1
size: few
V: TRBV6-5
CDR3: CASSYSPDPTEAFF
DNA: TGTGCCAGCAGTTACTCGCCCGACCCCACTGAAGCTTTCTTT

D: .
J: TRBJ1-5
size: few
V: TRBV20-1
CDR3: CSAEQGNSNQPQHF
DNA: TGCAGTGCGGAACAGGGAAATAGCAATCAGCCCCAGCATTTT

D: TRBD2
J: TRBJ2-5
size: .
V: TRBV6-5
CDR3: CASSSGTSGREETQYF
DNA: TGTGCCAGCAGTTCCGGGACTAGCGGGAGAGAGGAGACCCAGTACTTC

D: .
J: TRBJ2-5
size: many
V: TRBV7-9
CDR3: CASSLSGGETQYF
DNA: TGTGCCAGCAGTCTAAGCGGAGGAGAGACCCAGTACTTC

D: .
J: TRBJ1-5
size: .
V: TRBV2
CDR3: CASSEYGPSNQPQHF
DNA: TGTGCCAGCAGTGAGTACGGCCCTAGCAATCAGCCCCAGCATTTT

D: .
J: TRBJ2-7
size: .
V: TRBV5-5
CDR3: CASSPIHRDSYEQYF
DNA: TGTGCCAGCAGCCCCATTCACAGGGACTCCTACGAGCAGTACTTC

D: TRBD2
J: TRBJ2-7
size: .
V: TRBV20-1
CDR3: CSAKLAGGKLYEQYF
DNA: TGCAGTGCTAAACTAGCGGGGGGGAAGCTCTACGAGCAGTACTTC

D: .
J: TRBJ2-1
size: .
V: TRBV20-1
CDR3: CSARDLRREGTSNEQFF
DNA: TGCAGTGCTAGAGATTTAAGGAGAGAGGGGACCTCGAATGAGCAGTTCTTC

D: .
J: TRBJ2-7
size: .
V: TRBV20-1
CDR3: CSAGSLSYEQYF
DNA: TGCAGTGCTGGAAGTCTATCCTACGAGCAGTACTTC

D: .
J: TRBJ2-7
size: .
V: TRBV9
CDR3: CASSVQEGSYEQYF
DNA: TGTGCCAGCAGCGTGCAGGAGGGCTCCTACGAGCAGTACTTC

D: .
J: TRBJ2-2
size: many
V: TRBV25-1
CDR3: CASSESTFTGELFF
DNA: TGTGCCAGCAGTGAATCGACATTCACCGGGGAGCTGTTTTTT

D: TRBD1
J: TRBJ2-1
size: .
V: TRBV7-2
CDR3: CASSPRGQLLSYNEQFF
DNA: TGTGCCAGCAGCCCCAGGGGACAGCTCCTCTCCTACAATGAGCAGTTCTTC

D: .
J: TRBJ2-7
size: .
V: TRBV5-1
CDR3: CASSSRARSYEQYF
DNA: TGCGCCAGCAGCTCGAGGGCGAGATCCTACGAGCAGTACTTC

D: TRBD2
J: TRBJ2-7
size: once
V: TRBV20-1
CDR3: CSAGLAGDRSYEQYF
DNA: TGCAGTGCTGGACTAGCGGGAGATCGGTCCTACGAGCAGTACTTC

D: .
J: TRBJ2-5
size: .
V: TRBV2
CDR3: CASMAEQTQYF
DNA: TGTGCCAGCATGGCTGAACAGACCCAGTACTTC

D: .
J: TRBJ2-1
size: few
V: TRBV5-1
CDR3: CATARGGLYNEQFF
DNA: TGCGCCACCGCCAGGGGAGGGCTCTACAATGAGCAGTTCTTC

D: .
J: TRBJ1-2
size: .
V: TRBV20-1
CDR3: CSASAGAGYGYTF
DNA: TGCAGTGCTAGCGCAGGGGCTGGCTATGGCTACACCTTC

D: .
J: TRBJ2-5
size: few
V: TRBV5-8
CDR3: CATSWGHRQETQYF
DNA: TGTGCCACCTCATGGGGGCACCGTCAAGAGACCCAGTACTTC

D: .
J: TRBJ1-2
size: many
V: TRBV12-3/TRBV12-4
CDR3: CASSLADNPNYGYTF
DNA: TGTGCCAGCAGTTTAGCGGATAACCCTAACTATGGCTACACCTTC

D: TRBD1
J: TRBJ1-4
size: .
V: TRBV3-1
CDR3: CASGDRGRDEKLFF
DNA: TGTGCCAGCGGAGACAGGGGGCGGGATGAAAAACTGTTTTTT

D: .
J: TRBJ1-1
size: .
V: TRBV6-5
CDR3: CASSQTAFEAFF
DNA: TGTGCCAGCAGTCAAACAGCTTTTGAAGCTTTCTTT

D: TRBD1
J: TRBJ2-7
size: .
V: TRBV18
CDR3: CASSPRQGERYEQYF
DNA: TGTGCCAGCTCACCGCGTCAGGGGGAGCGTTATGAGCAGTACTTC

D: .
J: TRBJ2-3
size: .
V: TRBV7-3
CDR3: CASRIGGASTDTQYF
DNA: TGTGCCAGCAGGATAGGGGGGGCAAGCACAGATACGCAGTATTTT

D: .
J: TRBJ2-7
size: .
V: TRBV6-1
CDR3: CASSASLVTNSYEQYF
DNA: TGTGCCAGCAGTGCCTCGTTAGTGACGAACTCCTACGAGCAGTACTTC